This record covers a single TCR beta chain. V was clipped by 8 bases and J by 5 bases; unmatched bases: 6. This CDR3 spans 13 amino acids. Germline CDR1 MNHEY, CDR2 SVGAGI. PCR used 60 Vbeta primers and 13 Jbeta primers. The protocol was immunoSEQ multiplex PCR, while the TCRdb copy is restricted to in-frame clones and leaves out a portion. Of some 140,000 clones in the sample, about four fifths were seen once. These data originate in a study of cytomegalovirus exposure and HLA in healthy donors. The sequenced sample was PBMCs. This TCR was sampled from a man younger than 35 in good health and CMV-seronegative. The J gene is TRBJ1-2, the V gene TRBV6-5; 9 bases line up with TRBD1. The CDR3 region has the DNA TGTGCCAGCGGGGGACAGGGTGCGTATGGCTACACCTTC. It yields the protein CASGGQGAYGYTF.